A selection of T cell receptor beta chains follows, all from one sample in a study of CD8+CD57+ T cells in acquired aplastic anemia. Via MiXCR, TCRdb re-called the reads, giving one row per CDR3 protein. The table includes around 200,000 distinct CDR3 sequences, over 40% detected once. The sequenced sample was sorted CD4+, CD8+, or CD8+CD57+ T cells (not recorded which) from PBMCs. These receptors were collected from a human donor with aplastic anemia. The CDR3 runs from the conserved cysteine through the conserved F or W. The D gene is left open where the match is weak. Part of the rows lack a size; the others show once, few, many or a class for expanded clones.

clone size	J gene	V gene	D gene	CDR3 protein	CDR3 DNA
many	TRBJ1-1	TRBV11-3	-	CASSHREGQEAFF	TGTGCCAGCAGCCATAGAGAGGGGCAGGAAGCTTTCTTT
-	TRBJ1-6	TRBV20-1	-	CSARGQGMGWDSPLHF	TGCAGTGCTAGAGGGCAGGGTATGGGGTGGGATTCACCCCTCCATTTT
-	TRBJ2-1	TRBV7-2	TRBD1	CASSITGGRDNEQFF	TGTGCCAGCAGCATTACAGGGGGCCGCGACAATGAGCAGTTCTTC
-	TRBJ1-5	TRBV5-4	-	CASSQEGGGNQPQHF	TGTGCCAGCAGCCAAGAGGGAGGAGGCAATCAGCCCCAGCATTTT
many	TRBJ2-3	TRBV18	-	CASSPPSTDTQYF	TGTGCCAGCAGCCCCCCTAGCACAGATACGCAGTATTTT
-	TRBJ1-6	TRBV7-9	-	CASSLSPDNSPLHF	TGTGCCAGCAGCTTAAGCCCCGATAATTCACCCCTCCACTTT
-	TRBJ2-7	TRBV5-1	-	CASGLEPAYEQYF	TGCGCCAGCGGCTTGGAACCGGCCTACGAGCAGTACTTC
-	TRBJ1-2	TRBV12-3/TRBV12-4	-	CASSPQEAGYTF	TGTGCCAGCAGCCCTCAGGAGGCGGGCTACACCTTC
few	TRBJ1-2	TRBV2	-	CASRSGDYGYTF	TGTGCCAGCCGTTCGGGGGACTATGGCTACACCTTC
many	TRBJ2-3	TRBV10-2	TRBD2	CATRAGGSTDTQYF	TGCGCCACCAGGGCGGGGGGAAGCACAGATACGCAGTATTTT
-	TRBJ2-7	TRBV7-8	-	CASSLGPQAHYGQYF	TGTGCCAGCAGCTTAGGCCCTCAAGCCCATTACGGGCAGTACTTC
-	TRBJ1-2	TRBV20-1	-	CSVWGATNYGYTF	TGCAGTGTATGGGGGGCAACTAACTATGGCTACACCTTC
many	TRBJ2-2	TRBV20-1	-	CSTDTLNTGELFF	TGCAGTACCGACACCCTGAACACCGGGGAGCTGTTTTTT
-	TRBJ1-5	TRBV6-1	TRBD1	CASSGTGGDQPQHF	TGTGCCAGCAGCGGTACAGGGGGAGATCAGCCCCAGCATTTT
few	TRBJ2-2	TRBV5-1	-	CASSRALTSSNTGELFF	TGCGCCAGCAGCCGGGCCCTAACAAGTTCGAACACCGGGGAGCTGTTTTTT
-	TRBJ2-1	TRBV11-3	-	CASSLAGSSIGEQFF	TGTGCCAGCAGCCTGGCGGGGAGCAGCATCGGTGAGCAGTTCTTC
many	TRBJ2-3	TRBV10-1	TRBD1	CASSETGQLTDTQYF	TGCGCCAGCAGTGAAACGGGACAGCTCACAGATACGCAGTATTTT
-	TRBJ1-2	TRBV10-3	-	CAIHGVGLYGYTF	TGTGCCATCCATGGGGTAGGGCTCTATGGCTACACCTTC
-	TRBJ2-5	TRBV5-1	TRBD2	CASSLVGLAEETQYF	TGCGCCAGCAGCTTGGTGGGGCTAGCGGAAGAGACCCAGTACTTC
-	TRBJ1-2	TRBV12-3/TRBV12-4	TRBD1	CASSFETGGYGYTF	TGTGCCAGCAGTTTTGAGACAGGGGGCTATGGCTACACCTTC
many	TRBJ2-3	TRBV6-5	-	CASSAPGPGTDTQYF	TGTGCCAGCAGTGCTCCGGGCCCGGGGACAGATACGCAGTATTTT
many	TRBJ1-6	TRBV11-2	TRBD1	CASSSRQGGQWSLHF	TGTGCCAGCAGCTCAAGACAGGGCGGGCAGTGGTCCCTCCACTTT
many	TRBJ2-7	TRBV20-1	TRBD2	CSATGLAASYEQYF	TGCAGTGCTACCGGACTAGCGGCCTCCTACGAGCAGTACTTC
many	TRBJ2-2	TRBV5-1	-	CASSLTPGPNTGELFF	TGCGCCAGCAGCTTGACACCAGGGCCTAACACCGGGGAGCTGTTTTTT